One and the same sample provided the 23 T cell receptor beta chains below, sequenced in a study of blood T cell repertoires in COVID-19. This table comes from immunoSEQ multiplex PCR, and its TCRdb copy is limited to in-frame clones, with some not included. The table has tens of thousands of clones, about 88% seen once; the top ten hold 9.5% to 12%. The sample consisted of peripheral blood. All receptors derive from a human donor in a cohort sampled during active COVID-19. The donor label of this sample is uncertain.

This clone has a single count. The rearrangement uses TRBV9 and TRBJ1-1; no clear D gene. This CDR3 is 14 amino acids long. Looked up from germline, CDR1 is SGDLS and CDR2 is YYNGEE. Trimming cost V 1 base and J 1 base, with 8 bases left between them. The CDR3 region is CASSVQEGNTEAFF. CDR3 bases: TGTGCCAGCAGCGTACAGGAGGGGAACACTGAAGCTTTCTTT. Drawing the rest from reference TRBV9 and TRBJ1-1, the complete variable domain is DSGVTQTPKHLITATGQRVTLRCSPRSGDLSVYWYQQSLDQGLQFLIQYYNGEERAKGNILERFSAQQFPDLHSELNLSSLELGDSALYFCASSVQEGNTEAFFGQGTRLTVV.

In regard to this clone: At one end the junction does not follow the germline gene, possibly because of a read error. The genes are TRBV20-1 and TRBJ2-7; no clear D gene. This CDR3 has 11 amino acids. CDR1 is DFQATT, CDR2 SNEGSKA, per germline (reference sequence). CDR3 nucleotide sequence: TGCAGTGCTAGTACCCACTACGGGCAGTACTTC. It yields the protein CSASTHYGQYF.

This clone appeared a few times. The chain combines TRBV19 with TRBJ1-3; weak D call: TRBD1 (5 bases). From germline, CDR1 is LNHDA and CDR2 SQIVND (reference sequence). Trimming cost V 6 bases and J 2 bases, with 14 bases left between them. The CDR3 is 15 amino acids. The CDR3 loop is CASSLFRGTGNTIYF. DNA of the CDR3: TGTGCCAGTAGCCTCTTTCGGGGGACTGGAAACACCATATATTTT.

V and J are TRBV5-1 and TRBJ2-5; a possible D gene is TRBD2 (6 bases). CDR3 length: 16 amino acids. The V and J ends lost 0 bases and 5 bases respectively, with 17 bases between them. Germline values: CDR1 SGHRS, CDR2 YFSETQ. CDR3: CASSLGVVGRRETQYF. Here the CDR3 DNA reads TGCGCCAGCAGCTTGGGGGTAGTCGGGAGACGTGAGACCCAGTACTTC.

The gene calls are TRBV5-1 and TRBJ2-2, with 15 nucleotides matching TRBD2. With 4 bases clipped from V and 4 bases from J, the junction kept 2 bases outside the gene matches. The germline gives CDR1 SGHRS, CDR2 YFSETQ. CDR3 length: 16 residues. The CDR3 DNA is TGCGCCAGCAGCCAGGGACTAGCGGGAGGCACCGGGGAGCTGTTTTTT. Protein product: CASSQGLAGGTGELFF.

This clone was detected only a few times. The chain recombines TRBV27 with TRBJ1-5; unclear D gene. V gave up 2 bases and J gave up 7 bases, with 12 bases separating them. This CDR3 has 14 residues. Looked up from germline, CDR1 is MNHEY and CDR2 is SMNVEV (reference sequence). The CDR3 bases are TGTGCCAGCAGTTTAGGAGGGATTGACCAGCCCCAGCATTTT. As protein: CASSLGGIDQPQHF.

This chain connects TRBV19 to TRBJ2-2; the match to TRBD2 covers 9 bases. This CDR3 region has 15 residues. V lost 3 bases and J lost 4; bases outside the gene matches: 3. In germline, CDR1 is LNHDA, CDR2 SQIVND (reference sequence). CDR3 sequence reads: CASSISGRSTGELFF. As DNA, the CDR3 is TGTGCCAGTAGTATCAGCGGGAGGTCCACCGGGGAGCTGTTTTTT.

The genes are TRBV3-1 (or the pseudogene TRBV3-2) and TRBJ2-2; 8 bases are shared with TRBD1. The CDR3 length is 14 residues. Per the germline V gene, CDR1 is LGHDT and CDR2 is YNNKEL (reference sequence). V was pared by 0 bases and J by 6 bases, with 0 bases of the junction left unmatched. CDR3 sequence reads: CASSQEQGAGELFF. CDR3 DNA: TGTGCCAGCAGCCAAGAACAGGGGGCCGGGGAGCTGTTTTTT.

The chain couples TRBV2 to TRBJ1-2, with TRBD1 as a possible D gene (5 bases). Germline V gene sequence: CDR1 SNHLY, CDR2 FYNNEI. With 8 bases removed from V and 3 bases from J, the gap between germline ends came to 19 bases. The CDR3 extends over 15 amino acids. This CDR3 reads CASPKGQGRYYGYTF. CDR3 nucleotides: TGTGCCAGCCCTAAGGGCCAGGGAAGGTACTATGGCTACACCTTC.

The genes are TRBV19 and TRBJ2-5; the D gene is possibly TRBD2 (6 bases). The CDR3 contains 13 residues. V was pared by 5 bases and J by 6 bases, with 13 bases between. Germline V gene sequence: CDR1 LNHDA, CDR2 SQIVND (reference sequence). CDR3 sequence (DNA): TGTGCCAGTAGTGCGCTCGGGGGACAGACCCAGTACTTC. Its translation: CASSALGGQTQYF.

This chain links TRBV2 with TRBJ2-7; unclear D gene. The germline gives CDR1 SNHLY, CDR2 FYNNEI. Trimming shortened V by 7 bases and J by 1 base, and 14 bases separated the two germline ends. The CDR3 is 14 residues long. CDR3 nucleotide sequence: TGTGCCAGCACCCGAGACATGACATCCTACGAGCAGTACTTC. It is translated as CASTRDMTSYEQYF.

The V gene is TRBV19, the J gene TRBJ2-2, with 8 bases lining up with TRBD1. The CDR3 spans 14 residues. V was clipped by 8 bases and J by 6 bases; unmatched bases: 8. Germline V lookup: CDR1 LNHDA, CDR2 SQIVND (reference sequence). The CDR3 protein is CASGIRGPAGELFF. CDR3 DNA: TGTGCCAGTGGGATCAGGGGGCCGGCCGGGGAGCTGTTTTTT.

The chain employs TRBV10-3 and TRBJ1-5, with 8 bases matching TRBD1. The ends lost 11 bases at V and 3 bases at J; junction bases unmatched: 6. Germline CDR1 and CDR2: ENHRY and SYGVKD. This CDR3 is built from 13 residues. The CDR3 DNA reads as TGTGCCGCGACAGGGGATCTCAATCAGCCCCAGCATTTT. It codes for CAATGDLNQPQHF.

The chain links TRBV18 to TRBJ2-7; tentative D call: TRBD1 (5 bases). Germline V CDR1 and CDR2: KGHSH, LQKENI. The V and J ends lost 4 bases and 2 bases respectively, with 6 bases between them. The CDR3 covers 12 residues. The CDR3 loop reads CASSQGPYEQYF. DNA for the CDR3: TGTGCCAGCTCACAGGGGCCCTACGAGCAGTACTTC.

The chain recombines TRBV12-5 with TRBJ2-3, with D tentatively TRBD2 (6 bases). Germline CDR1 LGHNT, CDR2 FRNRAP. The CDR3 contains 14 residues. V was shortened by 4 bases and J by 3 bases, with 11 bases between the two germline ends. CDR3 sequence reads: CASGYTSKTDTQYF. CDR3 nucleotide sequence: TGTGCTAGTGGTTATACTAGCAAGACAGATACGCAGTATTTT.

This chain uses TRBV6-5 with TRBJ2-1, with 8 bases that match TRBD2. Germline values: CDR1 MNHEY, CDR2 SVGAGI. The CDR3 spans 16 residues. J lost 7 bases, V lost 0 bases, and 8 bases had no gene match. The CDR3: CASSYSLSGGRNEQFF. The CDR3 coding sequence is TGTGCCAGCAGTTACTCGCTCAGCGGGGGACGGAATGAGCAGTTCTTC.

The rearrangement uses TRBV3-1 (or the pseudogene TRBV3-2) and TRBJ2-1, with 13 bases lining up with TRBD2. Trimming took 0 bases from V and 3 from J; bases not matched to a gene: 2. From germline, CDR1 is LGHDT and CDR2 YNNKEL (reference sequence). CDR3 length: 17 amino acids. CDR3 coding DNA: TGTGCCAGCAGCCAAGACCGACTAGCGGGAGGCTACAATGAGCAGTTCTTC. It is translated as CASSQDRLAGGYNEQFF.

This rearrangement joins TRBV19 to TRBJ2-3; 9 bases fit TRBD2. Germline V gene data show CDR1 as LNHDA and CDR2 as SQIVND (reference sequence). There are 17 residues in the CDR3. After removal of 1 base from V and 1 base from J, the junction contained 6 bases not matched to a gene. CDR3 nucleotides: TGTGCCAGTAGTATAGGCTTAGCGGGAGTTCGCACAGATACGCAGTATTTT. This codes for CASSIGLAGVRTDTQYF.

This clone was observed a handful of times. This chain connects TRBV3-1 (or the pseudogene TRBV3-2) to TRBJ2-7, with D hard to call. This CDR3 contains 12 residues. Germline V gene data show CDR1 as LGHDT and CDR2 as YNNKEL (reference sequence). The V gene lost 8 bases and the J gene lost 1 base, with 9 bases spanning the gap. CDR3 in amino acids: CASSAPSYEQYF. The CDR3 DNA follows: TGTGCCAGCTCAGCGCCGTCCTACGAGCAGTACTTC.

The rearrangement joins TRBV7-2 to TRBJ1-5; tentative D call: TRBD1 (5 bases). Trimming took off 3 bases at V and 2 bases at J, with 11 bases between the two ends. The V gene's germline CDR1 is SGHTA and CDR2 FQGNSA. This CDR3 region has 15 residues. CDR3 amino acids: CASSFSRAGNQPQHF. CDR3 bases: TGTGCCAGCAGCTTCAGCAGGGCAGGCAATCAGCCCCAGCATTTT. Looking up the rest from reference TRBV7-2 and TRBJ1-5 gives the full variable domain: GAGVSQSPSNKVTEKGKDVELRCDPISGHTALYWYRQSLGQGLEFLIYFQGNSAPDKSGLPSDRFSAERTGGSVSTLTIQRTQQEDSAVYLCASSFSRAGNQPQHFGDGTRLSIL.

There are a few counts of this clone. The V and J genes are TRBV6-5 and TRBJ2-4; possibly TRBD2 for D (6 bases). V shed 4 bases and J shed 8 bases, with 15 bases lying between them. This CDR3 has 14 residues. Germline V lookup: CDR1 MNHEY, CDR2 SVGAGI. The CDR3: CASSLSDGGDIQYF. CDR3 coding DNA: TGTGCCAGCAGTTTATCGGACGGGGGTGACATTCAGTACTTC.

The CDR3: CASRYLGGENYGYTF. For the CDR3, the DNA is TGTGCCAGCCGATACCTGGGAGGTGAGAACTATGGCTACACCTTC. The chain recombines TRBV5-4 with TRBJ1-2; the D is unclear. V dropped 7 bases and J dropped 2 bases, with 18 bases sitting between them. Germline V gene sequence: CDR1 SGHNT, CDR2 YYREEE (reference sequence). This CDR3 region has 15 residues.

This clone turned up a few times. This chain links TRBV7-9 with TRBJ1-2; 8 positions match TRBD1. Germline values: CDR1 SEHNR, CDR2 FQNEAQ (reference sequence). The V and J ends lost 5 bases and 8 bases, in that order; junction bases with no gene match: 4. The length of the CDR3 is 12 residues. The CDR3 protein is CASSPGQGGYTF. The DNA for the CDR3 is TGTGCCAGCAGCCCCGGACAGGGAGGCTACACCTTC.